A selection of T cell receptor beta chains follows, all from one sample in a study of blood T cell repertoires in COVID-19. Clones were read by immunoSEQ multiplex PCR, and TCRdb kept only the in-frame ones, dropping some. The sample lists about 170,000 clones; under 85% were seen once. Sequenced sample: peripheral blood. The receptors were gathered from a man aged 55 to 69 who had recovered from COVID-19. The CDR3 runs from the conserved cysteine through the conserved F or W. The order of the fields is J gene, D gene, V gene, CDR3 length, clone size, CDR3 DNA, CDR3 protein. A D gene is named only where the DNA matches it firmly. The listing skips clone size in some rows; elsewhere it reads once, few, many or a size class.

TRBJ1-1,TRBD1,TRBV6-5,13,NA,TGTGCCAGCAGTTGGGGACAGCAAACTGAAGCTTTCTTT,CASSWGQQTEAFF
TRBJ2-4,NA,TRBV18,15,NA,TGTGCCAGCTCACCACAGCTGGCGGGGTCGTACATTCAGTACTTC,CASSPQLAGSYIQYF
TRBJ2-3,TRBD2,TRBV7-3,15,NA,TGTGCCAGCAGCTGGAGCGGGGGGAACACAGATACGCAGTATTTT,CASSWSGGNTDTQYF
TRBJ2-7,NA,TRBV6-6,12,NA,TGTGCCATTCGGGGGGCCTCCTACGAGCAGTACTTC,CAIRGASYEQYF
TRBJ1-1,TRBD1,TRBV3-1/TRBV3-2,14,few,TGTGCCAGCAGAGGAAGGGACAGTAACACTGAAGCTTTCTTT,CASRGRDSNTEAFF
TRBJ1-1,TRBD1,TRBV6-2/TRBV6-3,15,NA,TGTGCCAGCAGTGCGGGGGGGACAGGGAACACTGAAGCTTTCTTT,CASSAGGTGNTEAFF
TRBJ1-4,NA,TRBV7-2,14,NA,TGTGCCAGCAGCCCTACTAGCGGGGGGGCAAAACTGTTTTTT,CASSPTSGGAKLFF
TRBJ1-4,NA,TRBV18,15,NA,TGTGCCAGCTCCCCGGCAGGGACGGGAGATGAAAAACTGTTTTTT,CASSPAGTGDEKLFF
TRBJ2-7,NA,TRBV7-2,16,few,TGTGCCAGCAGCTTAGTGGGGAGGGGGGGCCCTTACGAGCAGTACTTC,CASSLVGRGGPYEQYF
TRBJ2-7,NA,TRBV7-9,14,NA,TGTGCCAGCAGCCCTCGACAGAATTCCTACGAGCAGTACTTC,CASSPRQNSYEQYF
TRBJ2-5,NA,TRBV2,14,once,TGTGCCAGCAGTGCTATAGCGGAGGGAGAGACCCAGTACTTC,CASSAIAEGETQYF
TRBJ2-7,TRBD2,TRBV5-4,14,few,TGTGCCAGCAGCTTGGCTAGCGGGTTATACGAGCAGTACTTC,CASSLASGLYEQYF
TRBJ2-2,TRBD1,TRBV9,14,once,TGTGCCAGCAACCCCGGACAGGCGACCGGGGAGCTGTTTTTT,CASNPGQATGELFF
TRBJ2-5,NA,TRBV18,13,NA,TGTGCCAGCTCACCTGGACTCCTGGGGACCCAGTACTTC,CASSPGLLGTQYF
TRBJ2-3,TRBD2,TRBV27,14,NA,TGTGCCAGCAGCCTTACTAGCGGATCAGATACGCAGTATTTT,CASSLTSGSDTQYF
TRBJ2-7,NA,TRBV7-9,12,NA,TGTGCCAGCAGCCCAACAGGGAGCGAGCAGTACTTC,CASSPTGSEQYF
TRBJ2-1,TRBD1,TRBV30,13,NA,TGTGCCTGGAGTGCTACAGGGGGGCGGGAGCAGTTCTTC,CAWSATGGREQFF
TRBJ1-6,NA,TRBV9,14,few,TGTGCCAGCAGCCCAGGAGGTTCTCCCTCACCCCTCCACTTT,CASSPGGSPSPLHF
TRBJ2-1,NA,TRBV4-1,15,NA,TGCGCCAGCAGCCAAGACACTAGCTCCTACAATGAGCAGTTCTTC,CASSQDTSSYNEQFF
TRBJ1-2,NA,TRBV5-8,13,NA,TGTGCCAGCAGCAACACACGGAGCTATGGCTACACCTTC,CASSNTRSYGYTF
TRBJ1-3,TRBD1,TRBV7-2,16,NA,TGTGCCAGCAGCGTCAGGGGGAGCGGCCTTGGAAACACCATATATTTT,CASSVRGSGLGNTIYF
TRBJ1-4,TRBD1,TRBV13,15,NA,TGTGCCAGCAGCGCCCGGGACAGGGGTAATGAAAAACTGTTTTTT,CASSARDRGNEKLFF